These 7 T cell receptor beta chains share one sample of origin, sequenced in a study of CD8 T cells in Susac syndrome. RNA, at roughly 0.5 to 1 ug, was reverse transcribed with random hexamers. TCRdb reprocessed the immunoSEQ multiplex PCR reads with MiXCR, giving one entry per CDR3 protein. The sample yields 100,000 to 150,000 distinct CDR3 sequences, 90% to 95% seen once. Material: CD8+ T cells from PBMCs. The receptors derive from a human donor with Susac syndrome.

This chain links TRBV4-1 with TRBJ1-1; D is perhaps TRBD1 (6 bases). The CDR3 loop spans 12 amino acids. With 3 bases removed from V and 8 bases from J, the gap between germline ends came to 10 bases. Germline CDR1 reads MGHRA; CDR2 reads YSYEKL. The CDR3 region is CASSQLRGEAFF. The CDR3 coding sequence is TGCGCCAGCAGCCAGCTGAGGGGGGAAGCTTTCTTT.

The chain uses TRBV14 and TRBJ1-2, with unresolved D. With 0 bases removed from V and 4 bases from J, the gap between germline ends came to 18 bases. The CDR3 has 17 residues. In germline, CDR1 is SGHDN, CDR2 FVKESK. Written as DNA, the CDR3 is TGTGCCAGCAGCCAAGAAATTGGAGGCACTGCGAGCTATGGCTACACCTTC. It codes for CASSQEIGGTASYGYTF.

The chain links TRBV4-2 to TRBJ2-3; 10 nucleotides line up with TRBD2. Looked up from germline, CDR1 is LGHNA and CDR2 is YNFKEQ. Trimming cost V 0 bases and J 6 bases; bases outside gene matches: 3. This CDR3 is built from 15 residues. This CDR3 reads CASSQDLAGDDTQYF. The CDR3 bases are TGTGCCAGCAGCCAAGATCTAGCGGGGGACGATACGCAGTATTTT.

The gene calls are TRBV12-3 or TRBV12-4 and TRBJ1-6; D is unclear. The CDR3 totals 14 residues. Trimming shortened V by 4 bases and J by 7 bases, and 11 bases separated the two germline ends. This chain's CDR3 is CASSSDTANSPLHF. In DNA form, the CDR3 reads TGTGCCAGCAGTTCAGATACAGCAAATTCACCCCTCCACTTT.

V is TRBV27 and J is TRBJ1-1, with D unclear. Germline-derived CDR1 and CDR2 are MNHEY and SMNVEV (reference sequence). V gave up 0 bases and J gave up 0 bases, with 8 bases separating them. This CDR3 has 15 residues. The CDR3 spells CASSLSGSMNTEAFF. CDR3 bases: TGTGCCAGCAGTTTATCGGGCAGCATGAACACTGAAGCTTTCTTT.

V usage is TRBV12-5 and J usage is TRBJ2-5; the D is unclear. The CDR3 loop spans 13 amino acids. Trimming took off 7 bases at V and 1 base at J, with 10 bases between the two ends. Germline V CDR1 and CDR2: LGHNT, FRNRAP. The CDR3 region is CASARTTQETQYF. The CDR3 coding sequence is TGTGCTAGTGCCAGGACCACCCAAGAGACCCAGTACTTC.

The rearrangement uses TRBV12-3 or TRBV12-4 and TRBJ1-5; possible D gene TRBD1, 6 bases. V was shortened by 3 bases and J by 6 bases, with 18 bases between the two germline ends. The CDR3 is 16 amino acids. The CDR3, as DNA: TGTGCCAGCAGTTTGACCACAGGGTCGTTCCCTCAGCCCCAGCATTTT. Translating it yields CASSLTTGSFPQPQHF.